In this sample, the clone carrying this TCR beta chain turned up once. Its specificity is unknown. The source of the sample is a study of STAT3 mutations in large granular lymphocyte leukemia. Study observations and caveats: Every T-LGLL patient had at least one immunodominant TCRbeta clonotype. TCR clonotype switching after therapy occurred in about 30% of the 18 patients.

Only in-frame clones appear in the TCRdb table, and some are missing; sequencing was by immunoSEQ multiplex PCR. The sample lists about 10,000 clones, around nine tenths occurring once. This receptor was obtained from a man aged 60-69 years with T-cell large granular lymphocyte leukemia. Some clones in this sample may be carry-over from other donors' samples. The specimen was peripheral blood mononuclear cells.

The CDR3 protein is CASSSDGWGGADQETQYF. DNA for the CDR3: TGCGCCAGCAGCTCTGACGGTTGGGGCGGAGCGGACCAAGAGACCCAGTACTTC. This sequence joins TRBV5-1 and TRBJ2-5, with D tentatively TRBD1 or TRBD2 (5 bases each). Germline loops: CDR1 SGHRS, CDR2 YFSETQ. The V end was cut by 3 bases, the J end by 0 bases, with 21 bases between. The CDR3 loop spans 18 amino acids.